This is a list of T cell receptor beta chains from one sample in a study of identical twins. MiXCR, run by TCRdb on the 5' RACE reads, gives a single entry per CDR3 protein. The profile shows about 890,000 distinct CDR3 sequences, 9% to 15% of them singletons. The sample was also linked to a second study, of yellow fever vaccine responses in identical twins.

Sequenced: PBMCs. The receptors derive from a young woman in good health. Both conserved end residues are part of each CDR3. D genes are given only for firm matches. Size tells how often a clone was seen (once, few, many) or the class of an expanded clone, and some rows leave it out.

J: TRBJ2-3; V: TRBV25-1; size: .; D: .; DNA: TGTGCCACCGGTCCGGACACAGATACGCAGTATTTT; CDR3: CATGPDTDTQYF
J: TRBJ2-5; V: TRBV24-1; size: few; D: TRBD2; DNA: TGTGCCACCAGTGATAGAGCGGGAGGTGCGGAGACCCAGTACTTC; CDR3: CATSDRAGGAETQYF
J: TRBJ2-3; V: TRBV12-3/TRBV12-4; size: few; D: .; DNA: TGTGCCAGCAGTTCCCTCCAGACAGCGGATGGGCAGTATTTT; CDR3: CASSSLQTADGQYF
J: TRBJ2-1; V: TRBV4-1; size: many; D: TRBD2; DNA: TGCGCCAGCAGCCAAGTGGGCGGGAGCTCCTACAATGAGCAGTTCTTC; CDR3: CASSQVGGSSYNEQFF
J: TRBJ2-5; V: TRBV7-7; size: .; D: .; DNA: TGTGCCAGCAGCCTGGGAACTAGCCCTCAAGAGACCCAGTACTTC; CDR3: CASSLGTSPQETQYF
J: TRBJ2-1; V: TRBV12-3/TRBV12-4; size: .; D: TRBD1; DNA: TGTGCCAGCAGTGAACAGGGGTATCTCTACAATGAGCAGTTCTTC; CDR3: CASSEQGYLYNEQFF
J: TRBJ2-2; V: TRBV3-1; size: many; D: .; DNA: TGTGCCAGCAGCCAAGCGGGCGTTCCCGGGGAGCTGTTTTTT; CDR3: CASSQAGVPGELFF
J: TRBJ1-5; V: TRBV3-1; size: many; D: TRBD1; DNA: TGTGCCAGCAGCCAGGGGACAGGTACCCAGCCCCAGCATTTT; CDR3: CASSQGTGTQPQHF
J: TRBJ1-5; V: TRBV3-1; size: many; D: .; DNA: TGTGCCAGCAGCCAAGATCATGGGGGGTATGGTGGCAATCAGCCCCAGCATTTT; CDR3: CASSQDHGGYGGNQPQHF
J: TRBJ2-1; V: TRBV7-6; size: .; D: TRBD2; DNA: TGTGCCAGCAGCGCAACACTTCCGGGACTAGCGGGAGGGCTCAACGAAAATGAGCAGTTCTTC; CDR3: CASSATLPGLAGGLNENEQFF
J: TRBJ2-5; V: TRBV10-1; size: .; D: .; DNA: TGCCCACAGGGCGGGCAAGAGACCCAGTACTTC; CDR3: CPQGGQETQYF
J: TRBJ1-1; V: TRBV15; size: many; D: .; DNA: TGTGCCACCAGCAGAACTTTGGAAGGGAACACTGAAGCTTTCTTT; CDR3: CATSRTLEGNTEAFF
J: TRBJ2-1; V: TRBV15; size: many; D: .; DNA: TGTGCCACCAGCAGAGAGAGTCCTTCCTCGGTCTACAATGAGCAGTTCTTC; CDR3: CATSRESPSSVYNEQFF
J: TRBJ2-3; V: TRBV7-2; size: .; D: .; DNA: TGTGCCAGCAGTAGAAAGACAGGCACAGATACGCAGTATTTT; CDR3: CASSRKTGTDTQYF
J: TRBJ2-2; V: TRBV5-5; size: .; D: TRBD1; DNA: TGTGCCAGCAACATGGACAGGGCTAACGCCGGGGAGCTGTTTTTT; CDR3: CASNMDRANAGELFF
J: TRBJ2-3; V: TRBV3-1; size: .; D: TRBD2; DNA: TGTGCCAGCAGCCAGGGGACTAGCGGCACAGATACGCAGTATTTT; CDR3: CASSQGTSGTDTQYF
J: TRBJ2-3; V: TRBV4-1; size: .; D: .; DNA: TGCGCCAGCAGCCAAGGAGGTTTAGGACTCCCCACCGCAGATACGCAGTATTTT; CDR3: CASSQGGLGLPTADTQYF
J: TRBJ2-1; V: TRBV2; size: few; D: .; DNA: TGTGCCAGCGGACTCCGTTACAATGAGCAGTTCTTC; CDR3: CASGLRYNEQFF
J: TRBJ2-1; V: TRBV20-1; size: few; D: .; DNA: TGCAGTGTCGCTAACTCGGCCGGCATCTCCTACAATGAGCAGTTCTTC; CDR3: CSVANSAGISYNEQFF
J: TRBJ2-3; V: TRBV20-1; size: few; D: TRBD2; DNA: TGCAGTGCTAATGCGCGGGGGGAAGATACGCAGTATTTT; CDR3: CSANARGEDTQYF
J: TRBJ2-3; V: TRBV28; size: few; D: .; DNA: TGTGCCAGCAGGAACACAGAGTCCAAGGCAGATACGCAGTATTTT; CDR3: CASRNTESKADTQYF
J: TRBJ2-7; V: TRBV6-1; size: .; D: TRBD2; DNA: TGTGCCAGCAGTGAATTTAGCGGGATCTCCTACGAGCAGTACTTC; CDR3: CASSEFSGISYEQYF
J: TRBJ2-3; V: TRBV20-1; size: .; D: .; DNA: TGCAGTGCCCCAACTCTCTCAGATACGCAGTATTTT; CDR3: CSAPTLSDTQYF
J: TRBJ2-3; V: TRBV10-3; size: .; D: TRBD2; DNA: TGTGCCATCGCGGGGGGGCCAGATACGCAGTATTTT; CDR3: CAIAGGPDTQYF
J: TRBJ2-1; V: TRBV7-6; size: .; D: TRBD2; DNA: TGTGCCAGCAGCTTAGTACAGGGACTAGAGGAGGGTGAGCAGTTCTTC; CDR3: CASSLVQGLEEGEQFF
J: TRBJ2-7; V: TRBV18; size: .; D: .; DNA: TGTGCCAGCTCTCCATCCTACTACGAGCAGTACTTC; CDR3: CASSPSYYEQYF
J: TRBJ2-7; V: TRBV29-1; size: .; D: .; DNA: TGCAGCGTTCCCGGACCTTCCCCCTACGAGCAGTACTTC; CDR3: CSVPGPSPYEQYF
J: TRBJ2-7; V: TRBV2; size: few; D: .; DNA: TGTGCCAGCATGGGGGGCATCTCCTACGAGCAGTACTTC; CDR3: CASMGGISYEQYF
J: TRBJ2-3; V: TRBV28; size: many; D: .; DNA: TGTGCCAGCAGTTTCCGACTTTCAGATACGCAGTATTTT; CDR3: CASSFRLSDTQYF
J: TRBJ2-1; V: TRBV20-1; size: .; D: TRBD2; DNA: TGCAGTGCTATCAGACTAGCCCGCAATGAGCAGTTCTTC; CDR3: CSAIRLARNEQFF
J: TRBJ1-6; V: TRBV4-1; size: few; D: .; DNA: TGCGCCAGCAGCCAATTTGACGTGAATAATTCACCCCTCCACTTT; CDR3: CASSQFDVNNSPLHF
J: TRBJ2-7; V: TRBV12-3/TRBV12-4; size: few; D: TRBD1; DNA: TGTGCCAGCAGAACCGTCGGACAGGGGTCGCAGGAGCAGTACTTC; CDR3: CASRTVGQGSQEQYF
J: TRBJ1-1; V: TRBV10-1; size: .; D: .; DNA: TGCGCCAGCAGTGTGGGGGGGACTTGGACTGAAGCTTTCTTT; CDR3: CASSVGGTWTEAFF
J: TRBJ2-7; V: TRBV7-8; size: .; D: .; DNA: TGTGCCAGCAGCTTTAATAACTACGAGCAGTACTTC; CDR3: CASSFNNYEQYF
J: TRBJ1-4; V: TRBV20-1; size: few; D: .; DNA: TGCAGTGCCCGCGGGGCAGGGGAAGAAAAACTGTTTTTT; CDR3: CSARGAGEEKLFF
J: TRBJ2-7; V: TRBV27; size: few; D: .; DNA: TGTGCCAGCAGTTTACGCAACTTAGCAGGCACCTACGAGCAGTACTTC; CDR3: CASSLRNLAGTYEQYF
J: TRBJ1-1; V: TRBV4-1; size: .; D: TRBD1; DNA: TGCGCCAGCAGCCAAATTGGACAGGGCCCGAACACTGAAGCTTTCTTT; CDR3: CASSQIGQGPNTEAFF
J: TRBJ2-6; V: TRBV2; size: .; D: .; DNA: TGTGCCAGCAGTGAACGGGCGGACCTCGGGGCCAACGTCCTGACTTTC; CDR3: CASSERADLGANVLTF
J: TRBJ2-1; V: TRBV5-6; size: few; D: .; DNA: TGTGCCAGCAGCTTGGAATTGGCGCGGAATTTGTTCTTC; CDR3: CASSLELARNLFF
J: TRBJ2-3; V: TRBV20-1; size: few; D: TRBD2; DNA: TGCAGTGCTAGAGACCTAGCGGGGACAGATACGCAGTATTTT; CDR3: CSARDLAGTDTQYF
J: TRBJ2-1; V: TRBV12-3/TRBV12-4; size: .; D: TRBD2; DNA: TGTGCCAGCAGTCTAAACCTAAGACTAGCGGGAGTAAACAATGAGCAGTTCTTC; CDR3: CASSLNLRLAGVNNEQFF
J: TRBJ2-2; V: TRBV3-1; size: few; D: TRBD1; DNA: TGTGCCAGCAGCCTACAGGGGGTTGGCACCGGGGAGCTGTTTTTT; CDR3: CASSLQGVGTGELFF
J: TRBJ2-7; V: TRBV10-2; size: many; D: TRBD2; DNA: TGCGCCAGCAGTGAGAATAGCGGGAAAAAGGTCGAGCAGTACTTC; CDR3: CASSENSGKKVEQYF
J: TRBJ2-5; V: TRBV10-3; size: few; D: .; DNA: TGTGCCATCAGTGATGCTAGTCAAGAGACCCAGTACTTC; CDR3: CAISDASQETQYF
J: TRBJ2-3; V: TRBV3-1; size: few; D: TRBD1; DNA: TGTGCCAGCAGCCAAGATGGGACAGGGCGGGCAGATACGCAGTATTTT; CDR3: CASSQDGTGRADTQYF
J: TRBJ2-5; V: TRBV29-1; size: many; D: .; DNA: TGCAGCGCCCGGGACGTAAAAGAGACCCAGTACTTC; CDR3: CSARDVKETQYF
J: TRBJ1-1; V: TRBV7-8; size: many; D: .; DNA: TGTGCCAGCAGCTCCGGGGTCACTGAAGCTTTCTTT; CDR3: CASSSGVTEAFF
J: TRBJ2-1; V: TRBV2; size: few; D: .; DNA: TGTGCCAGCAGTGAAGGTGGGACAACCTACAATGAGCAGTTCTTC; CDR3: CASSEGGTTYNEQFF
J: TRBJ2-5; V: TRBV4-1; size: few; D: .; DNA: TGCGCCAGCAGCCAAGCCATGACAGCCGGTCGGGAGACCCAGTACTTC; CDR3: CASSQAMTAGRETQYF
J: TRBJ2-1; V: TRBV5-1; size: .; D: TRBD2; DNA: TGCGCCAGCAGCTTGGCTCTAGCGGGGGCCTACAATGAGCAGTTCTTC; CDR3: CASSLALAGAYNEQFF
J: TRBJ2-5; V: TRBV4-2; size: few; D: .; DNA: TGTGCCAGCAGCCAAGCTAGGGCAGAGACCCAGTACTTC; CDR3: CASSQARAETQYF
J: TRBJ2-1; V: TRBV12-3/TRBV12-4; size: .; D: .; DNA: TGTGCCAGCAGTTTTGTCTATACCTACAATGAGCAGTTCTTC; CDR3: CASSFVYTYNEQFF
J: TRBJ1-5; V: TRBV28; size: many; D: .; DNA: TGTGCCAGCAGTTTATATACTGGGGTGGGCAATCAGCCCCAGCATTTT; CDR3: CASSLYTGVGNQPQHF
J: TRBJ2-2; V: TRBV11-2; size: few; D: .; DNA: TGTGCCAGCAGCTGGAAGGGGGTCACCGGGGAGCTGTTTTTT; CDR3: CASSWKGVTGELFF
J: TRBJ2-2; V: TRBV6-4; size: .; D: .; DNA: TGTGCCAGCAGTGACGGTGATAGCGGGAACACCGGGGAGCTGTTTTTT; CDR3: CASSDGDSGNTGELFF
J: TRBJ2-1; V: TRBV2; size: .; D: .; DNA: TGTGCCAGCAGTGAAAGGGGGGGAGCGGCGTACAATGAGCAGTTCTTC; CDR3: CASSERGGAAYNEQFF
J: TRBJ2-1; V: TRBV20-1; size: few; D: TRBD2; DNA: TGCAGTGCAAGAACTAGCGGGAGGGCCTATGAGCAGTTCTTC; CDR3: CSARTSGRAYEQFF
J: TRBJ1-5; V: TRBV19; size: .; D: TRBD1; DNA: TGTGCCAGTAGTATCGCACCGGGACAGGGAAACTATCAGCCCCAGCATTTT; CDR3: CASSIAPGQGNYQPQHF
J: TRBJ2-1; V: TRBV12-3/TRBV12-4; size: .; D: TRBD2; DNA: TGTGCCAGCAGTTTGGGACTAGCGGGAGTTACTGAGCAGTTCTTC; CDR3: CASSLGLAGVTEQFF